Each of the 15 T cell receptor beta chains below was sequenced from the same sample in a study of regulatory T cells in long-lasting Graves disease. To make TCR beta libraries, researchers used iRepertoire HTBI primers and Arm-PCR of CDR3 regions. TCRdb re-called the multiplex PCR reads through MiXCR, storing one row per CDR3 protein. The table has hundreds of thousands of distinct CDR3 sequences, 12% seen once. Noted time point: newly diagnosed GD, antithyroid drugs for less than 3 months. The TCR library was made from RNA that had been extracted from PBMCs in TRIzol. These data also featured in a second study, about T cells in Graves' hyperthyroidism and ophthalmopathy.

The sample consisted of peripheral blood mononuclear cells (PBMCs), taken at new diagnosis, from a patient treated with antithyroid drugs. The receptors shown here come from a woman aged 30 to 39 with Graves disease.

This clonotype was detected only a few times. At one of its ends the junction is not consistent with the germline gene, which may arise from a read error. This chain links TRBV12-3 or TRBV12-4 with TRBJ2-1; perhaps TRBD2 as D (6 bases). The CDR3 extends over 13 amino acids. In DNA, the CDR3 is TGTGCCAGCAGTTTACTAGCGAACAATGGGCAGTTCTTC. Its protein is CASSLLANNGQFF.

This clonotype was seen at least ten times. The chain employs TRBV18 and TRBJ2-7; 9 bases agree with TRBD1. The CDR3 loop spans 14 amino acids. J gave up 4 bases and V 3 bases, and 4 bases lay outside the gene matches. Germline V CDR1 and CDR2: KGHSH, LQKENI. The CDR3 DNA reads TGTGCCAGCTCACCGGGACAGGGTCAATACGAGCAGTACTTC. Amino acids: CASSPGQGQYEQYF.

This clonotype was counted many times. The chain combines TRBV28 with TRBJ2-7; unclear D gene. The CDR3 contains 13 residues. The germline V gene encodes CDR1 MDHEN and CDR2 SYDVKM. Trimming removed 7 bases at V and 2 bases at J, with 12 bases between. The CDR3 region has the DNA TGTGCCAGCAATGACCTATTCACCTACGAGCAGTACTTC. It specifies CASNDLFTYEQYF.

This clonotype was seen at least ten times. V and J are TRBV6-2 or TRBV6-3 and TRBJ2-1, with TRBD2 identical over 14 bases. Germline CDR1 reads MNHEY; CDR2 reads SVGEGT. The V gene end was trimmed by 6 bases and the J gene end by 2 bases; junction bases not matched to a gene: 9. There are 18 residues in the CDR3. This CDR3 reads CASSPGTSGSRTYNEQFF. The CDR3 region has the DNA TGTGCCAGCAGCCCGGGGACTAGCGGGAGCCGAACCTACAATGAGCAGTTCTTC.

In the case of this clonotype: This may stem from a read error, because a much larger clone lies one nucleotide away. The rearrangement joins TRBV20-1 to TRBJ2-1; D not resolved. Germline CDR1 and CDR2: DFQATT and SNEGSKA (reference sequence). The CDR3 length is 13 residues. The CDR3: CSASVGYYNEQSF. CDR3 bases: TGCAGTGCCTCGGTAGGCTACTACAATGAGCAGTCCTTC.

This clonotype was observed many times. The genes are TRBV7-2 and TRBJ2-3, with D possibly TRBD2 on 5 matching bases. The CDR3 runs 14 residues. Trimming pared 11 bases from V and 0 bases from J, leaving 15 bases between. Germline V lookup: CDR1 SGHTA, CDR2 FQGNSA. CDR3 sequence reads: CAGRVQPSTDTQYF. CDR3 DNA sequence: TGTGCCGGGCGGGTCCAACCTAGCACAGATACGCAGTATTTT.

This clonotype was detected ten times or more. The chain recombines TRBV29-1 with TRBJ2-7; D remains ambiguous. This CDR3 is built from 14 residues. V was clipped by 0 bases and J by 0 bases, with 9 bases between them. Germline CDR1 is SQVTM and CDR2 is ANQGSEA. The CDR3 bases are TGCAGCGTTGAAGATCGACCTAACTCCTACGAGCAGTACTTC. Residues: CSVEDRPNSYEQYF.

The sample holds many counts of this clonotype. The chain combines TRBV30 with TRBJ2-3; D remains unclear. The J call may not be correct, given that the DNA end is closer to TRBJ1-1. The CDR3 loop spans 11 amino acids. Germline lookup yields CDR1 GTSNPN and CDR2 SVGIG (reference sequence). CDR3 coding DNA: TGTGCCTGGAGTGCGGACCTCGAAGCTTTCTTT. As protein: CAWSADLEAFF.

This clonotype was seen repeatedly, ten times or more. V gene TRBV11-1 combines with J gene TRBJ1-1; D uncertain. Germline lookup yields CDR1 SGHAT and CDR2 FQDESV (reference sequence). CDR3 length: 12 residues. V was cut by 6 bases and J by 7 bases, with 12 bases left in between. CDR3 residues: CASRELNGEAFF. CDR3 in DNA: TGTGCCAGCAGGGAATTGAACGGTGAAGCTTTCTTT.

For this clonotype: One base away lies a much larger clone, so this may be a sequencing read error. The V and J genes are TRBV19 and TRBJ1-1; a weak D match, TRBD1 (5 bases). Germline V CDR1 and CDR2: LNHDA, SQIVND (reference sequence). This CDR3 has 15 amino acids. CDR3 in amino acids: CASSIDQGRSSEASF. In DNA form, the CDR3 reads TGTGCCAGTAGTATAGACCAGGGACGGTCTTCCGAAGCTTCCTTT.

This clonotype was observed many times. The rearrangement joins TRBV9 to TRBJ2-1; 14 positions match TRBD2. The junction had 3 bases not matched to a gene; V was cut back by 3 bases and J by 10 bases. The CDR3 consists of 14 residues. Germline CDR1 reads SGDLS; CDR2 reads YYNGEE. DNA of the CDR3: TGTGCCAGCAGCGAGACTAGCGGGAGGGGGGAGCAGTTCTTC. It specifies CASSETSGRGEQFF.

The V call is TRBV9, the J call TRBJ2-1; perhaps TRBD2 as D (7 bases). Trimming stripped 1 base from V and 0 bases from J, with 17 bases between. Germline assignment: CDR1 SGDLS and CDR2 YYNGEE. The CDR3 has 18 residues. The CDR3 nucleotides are TGTGCCAGCAGCGTACTGGGGGGGGCAACGAGCTCCTACAATGAGCAGTTCTTC. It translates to CASSVLGGATSSYNEQFF.

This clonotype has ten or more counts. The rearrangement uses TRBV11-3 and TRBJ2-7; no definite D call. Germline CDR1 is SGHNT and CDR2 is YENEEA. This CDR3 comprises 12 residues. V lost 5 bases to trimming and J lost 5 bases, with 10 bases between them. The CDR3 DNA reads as TGTGCCAGCAGCCTGCACGCAAACGAGCAGTACTTC. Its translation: CASSLHANEQYF.

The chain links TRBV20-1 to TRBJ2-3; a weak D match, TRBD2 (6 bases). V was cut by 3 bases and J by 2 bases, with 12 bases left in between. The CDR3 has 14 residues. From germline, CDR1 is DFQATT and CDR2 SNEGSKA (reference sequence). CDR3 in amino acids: CSASDSGHTDTQYF. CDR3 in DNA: TGCAGTGCTAGTGATAGCGGTCACACAGATACGCAGTATTTT.

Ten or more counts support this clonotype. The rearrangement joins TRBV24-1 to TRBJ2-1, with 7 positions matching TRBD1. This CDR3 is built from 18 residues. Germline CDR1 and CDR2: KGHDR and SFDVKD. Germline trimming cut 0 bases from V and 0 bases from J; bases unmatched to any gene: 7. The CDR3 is CATSDLHVTGSSYNEQFF. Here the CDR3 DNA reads TGTGCCACCAGTGATTTGCATGTGACAGGGAGCTCCTACAATGAGCAGTTCTTC.